This T cell receptor beta chain was observed in a study of glioma-infiltrating T cells. Amplification of TCR alpha and beta CDR3 regions from RNA used iRepertoire nested multiplex PCR. TCRdb processed the multiplex PCR reads anew with MiXCR; each CDR3 protein has one entry. The repertoire holds 110,000 or so distinct CDR3 sequences, with less than 30% as singletons. Germline V gives CDR1 MNHEY, CDR2 SMNVEV (reference sequence). CDR3 length: 15 residues. Turning to this clonotype: A read error may produce the germline difference seen at one junction end.

The V call is TRBV27, the J call TRBJ2-7; 8 bases align to TRBD1. The sequencing input was glioma tissue, nonneoplastic brain tissue, or PBMCs (not recorded which). The sequence came from a human donor with low-grade glioma or glioblastoma, undergoing nonglioma brain surgery, or in good health (not recorded which). CDR3 DNA: TGTGGCAGCAGTTTCGCTAGGACAGGGTCCTACGAGCGGTACTTC. Its translation is CGSSFARTGSYERYF.